The TCR beta chain under discussion was sequenced for a study of response to subunit inactivated influenza vaccine. The sample holds a few counts of this clonotype. Via MiXCR, TCRdb re-called the RT-PCR reads, giving one row per CDR3 protein. The sample includes hundreds of thousands of distinct CDR3 sequences, around 10% of them seen just once. This sample was also put to use in a study of T cells expressing NK-cell markers. That source reports: The TCR beta cDNA came from 5'RACE template switching with UMIs. CD8+ T cells in a handful of donors included dominant NKG2C+ clonotypes at about 1.0-7.0%. Whether expanded NKG2C+ T cell clones were HCMV specific stayed uncertain.

Sequences were derived from PBMCs from blood, sampled on the day of vaccination. The receptor was derived from a man in his fifties who received an inactivated influenza vaccine.

This chain's CDR3 is CASTGGSWAQRGNEQFF. CDR3 nucleotide sequence: TGTGCCAGCACCGGGGGTAGCTGGGCCCAAAGAGGAAATGAGCAGTTCTTC. The chain couples TRBV6-2 or TRBV6-3 to TRBJ2-1; possibly TRBD2 for D (6 bases). Germline CDR1 and CDR2: MNHEY and SVGEGT. The CDR3 has 17 residues. Trimming pared 7 bases from V and 7 bases from J, leaving 26 bases between.